The 14 T cell receptor beta chains in this list originate from one sample, sequenced in a study of cytomegalovirus exposure and HLA in healthy donors. The PCR was carried out with 60 Vbeta primers and 13 Jbeta primers. The protocol was immunoSEQ multiplex PCR, while the TCRdb copy is restricted to in-frame clones and leaves out a portion. The sample lists under 150,000 clones; approximately 85% were seen once. The sample taken for sequencing was PBMCs. The receptors come from a woman aged 30 to 39 in good health and CMV-seropositive.

This clone was detected only a few times. The gene calls are TRBV29-1 and TRBJ1-1, with D unclear. Germline V gene data show CDR1 as SQVTM and CDR2 as ANQGSEA. Trimming removed 6 bases from V and 0 bases from J, with 11 bases in between. The CDR3 consists of 13 residues. The CDR3 DNA reads TGCAGCGTCGCGCCAATTTTGAACACTGAAGCTTTCTTT. It encodes CSVAPILNTEAFF.

This chain joins TRBV7-3 and TRBJ2-1; 10 bases match TRBD2. Looked up from germline, CDR1 is SGHTA and CDR2 is FQGTGA. The V and J ends lost 4 bases and 6 bases, in that order; junction bases with no gene match: 9. This CDR3 comprises 16 residues. DNA of the CDR3: TGTGCCAGCAGCTACCTTAGCGGGGGGACTTTCAATGAGCAGTTCTTC. It codes for CASSYLSGGTFNEQFF.

The V and J genes are TRBV28 and TRBJ1-1, with a possible D match to TRBD1 (5 bases). The V gene lost 4 bases and the J gene lost 8 bases, with 11 bases spanning the gap. There are 12 residues in the CDR3. CDR1 and CDR2 (germline): MDHEN, SYDVKM. The CDR3 region is CASSSQGREAFF. The CDR3 DNA sequence: TGTGCCAGCAGTTCTCAGGGAAGGGAAGCTTTCTTT. Filled out from reference TRBV28 and TRBJ1-1, the complete variable domain reads DVKVTQSSRYLVKRTGEKVFLECVQDMDHENMFWYRQDPGLGLRLIYFSYDVKMKEKGDIPEGYSVSREKKERFSLILESASTNQTSMYLCASSSQGREAFFGQGTRLTVV.

This rearrangement joins TRBV4-2 to TRBJ1-2; 11 bases map to TRBD1. Germline V gene lookup returns CDR1 LGHNA and CDR2 YNFKEQ. CDR3 length equals 15 residues. With 6 bases clipped from V and 7 bases from J, the junction kept 10 bases outside the gene matches. The CDR3 region is CASRGQGALGGGYTF. CDR3 nucleotide sequence: TGTGCCAGCAGAGGACAGGGGGCGTTAGGTGGTGGCTACACCTTC.

The rearrangement links TRBV4-1 to TRBJ1-4, with no clear D. CDR3 length equals 14 residues. V shed 4 bases and J shed 0 bases, with 6 bases lying between them. Germline V lookup: CDR1 MGHRA, CDR2 YSYEKL. The CDR3 loop is CASSRRATNEKLFF. CDR3 DNA sequence: TGCGCCAGCAGCCGCCGAGCAACTAATGAAAAACTGTTTTTT.

V is TRBV27 and J is TRBJ1-1, with no clear D. Between the trimmed V and J ends, which lost 3 bases and 3 bases, there was a span of 8 bases. The CDR3 loop spans 13 amino acids. Germline V CDR1 and CDR2: MNHEY, SMNVEV (reference sequence). CDR3 DNA: TGTGCCAGCAGTTTTGTACGAGACACTGAAGCTTTCTTT. It encodes CASSFVRDTEAFF.

The chain joins TRBV7-9 to TRBJ1-2, with 11 bases that match TRBD1. Germline assignment: CDR1 SEHNR and CDR2 FQNEAQ (reference sequence). The CDR3 contains 15 residues. Germline trimming cut 3 bases from V and 8 bases from J; bases unmatched to any gene: 8. CDR3 sequence: CASSFLGQGAYGYTF. CDR3 DNA sequence: TGTGCCAGCAGCTTCCTCGGACAGGGGGCTTACGGCTACACCTTC.

The chain has TRBV5-1 and TRBJ2-7; 7 nucleotides match TRBD1. Germline assignment: CDR1 SGHRS and CDR2 YFSETQ. Unmatched junction bases numbered 10, after V lost 2 bases and J lost 2 bases. The CDR3 is 16 residues long. CDR3 bases: TGCGCCAGCAGCTTAGCGCCGGTGACAGGGCCCTACGAGCAGTACTTC. Its protein is CASSLAPVTGPYEQYF.

V usage is TRBV27 and J usage is TRBJ2-5; the match to TRBD2 covers 7 bases. V shed 2 bases, J shed 5 bases, and the junction held 8 bases outside the gene matches. This CDR3 contains 15 residues. Germline values: CDR1 MNHEY, CDR2 SMNVEV (reference sequence). CDR3 nucleotides: TGTGCCAGCAGTTTAACTAGCGCACTCCAGGAGACCCAGTACTTC. It encodes CASSLTSALQETQYF.

The table lists this clone with a few counts. V usage is TRBV15 and J usage is TRBJ1-1; no reliable D call. The CDR3 is made up of 16 amino acids. The V end lost 3 bases, the J end lost 5 bases, and 19 bases lay between the germline ends. Germline lookup yields CDR1 LNHNV and CDR2 YYDKDF (reference sequence). The CDR3 here is CATSSLEAPGRTEAFF. CDR3 bases: TGTGCCACCAGCAGCTTGGAGGCTCCCGGGAGGACTGAAGCTTTCTTT.

Details on this clone: The identical CDR3 is also encoded by other nucleotide sequences in the sample. The J gene is TRBJ2-7, the V gene TRBV20-1; TRBD1 might be the D (5 bases). V shed 3 bases and J shed 3 bases, with 6 bases lying between them. The CDR3 is made up of 11 amino acids. Looked up from germline, CDR1 is DFQATT and CDR2 is SNEGSKA (reference sequence). CDR3: CSARDNYEQYF. The DNA of the CDR3 is TGCAGTGCTAGGGACAACTACGAGCAGTACTTC.

V usage is TRBV29-1 and J usage is TRBJ1-1; D is unresolved. The germline gives CDR1 SQVTM, CDR2 ANQGSEA. The V end lost 7 bases, the J end lost 9 bases, and 12 bases lay between the germline ends. CDR3 length: 10 residues. CDR3: CSAKTKKAFF. CDR3 DNA: TGCAGCGCCAAGACAAAGAAAGCTTTCTTT.

The chain uses TRBV15 and TRBJ1-3, with TRBD1 matching 9 bases. The CDR3 spans 15 residues. Unmatched junction bases numbered 3, after V lost 2 bases and J lost 4 bases. Germline CDR1 is LNHNV and CDR2 is YYDKDF (reference sequence). The CDR3 region is CATSRRTGAGNTIYF. CDR3 sequence (DNA): TGTGCCACCAGCAGAAGGACAGGGGCGGGAAACACCATATATTTT. The variable domain in full, with the rest retrieved from reference TRBV15 and TRBJ1-3, is DAMVIQNPRYQVTQFGKPVTLSCSQTLNHNVMYWYQQKSSQAPKLLFHYYDKDFNNEADTPDNFQSRRPNTSFCFLDIRSPGLGDTAMYLCATSRRTGAGNTIYFGEGSWLTVV.

CDR3 sequence reads: CASSSDRGRQGETQYF. CDR3 DNA sequence: TGTGCCAGCAGCTCGGACAGGGGGCGTCAGGGTGAGACCCAGTACTTC. The chain employs TRBV13 and TRBJ2-5; the match to TRBD1 covers 11 bases. CDR1 and CDR2 from the germline V gene are PRHDT and FYEKMQ (reference sequence). CDR3 length: 16 amino acids. After removal of 4 bases from V and 5 bases from J, the junction contained 9 bases not matched to a gene.